A selection of T cell receptor beta chains follows, all from one sample in a study of T cell repertoires in cytomegalovirus infection. TCRdb reanalysed the reads using MiXCR and keeps one entry per CDR3 protein. The profile covers 700,000 to 900,000 distinct CDR3 sequences, with approximately 32% appearing a single time and approximately 14% taken by the ten largest. Their specific antigens are unknown. The sample in question was cultured CD8+ T cells from PBMCs, obtained from culture after CMV antigen stimulation. The receptors come from a human donor in good health (CMV status not recorded). Some clones in this sample may be carry-over from other donors' samples. CDR3s include the opening cysteine and the closing phenylalanine or tryptophan. D genes are given only for firm matches. The size of a clone is reported for some rows only, either as once, few or many, or as a class for expanded clones.

TRBV19,-,many,TRBJ1-3,CASSNPGQLGGNTIYF,TGTGCCAGTAGTAACCCCGGGCAACTCGGAGGAAACACCATATATTTT
TRBV14,-,once,TRBJ2-3,CASSGISTDTQYF,TGTGCCAGCAGCGGGATTAGCACAGATACGCAGTATTTT
TRBV10-3,-,-,TRBJ1-2,CAISDWFRDEITNYGYTF,TGTGCCATCAGTGACTGGTTCCGGGACGAGATTACTAACTATGGCTACACCTTC
TRBV27,-,few,TRBJ2-5,CASSFGVPGETQYF,TGTGCCAGCAGTTTCGGGGTACCGGGAGAGACCCAGTACTTC
TRBV7-3,TRBD1,-,TRBJ2-3,CASSLSGTGLTDTQYF,TGTGCCAGCAGCTTAAGCGGGACAGGCCTCACAGATACGCAGTATTTT
TRBV19,TRBD2,few,TRBJ2-1,CASSIGLAGNEQFF,TGTGCCAGTAGTATTGGGCTAGCGGGGAATGAGCAGTTCTTC
TRBV28,TRBD1,-,TRBJ1-5,CASSSRLGQANQPQHF,TGTGCCAGCAGTTCCCGCCTGGGACAGGCGAATCAGCCCCAGCATTTT
TRBV7-2,TRBD2,many,TRBJ2-3,CASSLGAGGPMDTQYF,TGTGCCAGCAGCTTAGGAGCGGGGGGGCCAATGGATACGCAGTATTTT
TRBV7-6,TRBD2,many,TRBJ2-7,CASSLGTGTSGTYEQYF,TGTGCCAGCAGCTTAGGGACCGGGACTAGCGGGACCTACGAGCAGTACTTC
TRBV7-8,-,few,TRBJ2-2,CASSPGLDSNTGELFF,TGTGCCAGCAGCCCCGGACTCGACTCGAACACCGGGGAGCTGTTTTTT
TRBV7-9,TRBD2,once,TRBJ2-1,CASSLRAGGNNEQFF,TGTGCCAGCAGCTTGAGAGCGGGGGGCAACAATGAGCAGTTCTTC